These 26 T cell receptor beta chains were all obtained from the same sample, sequenced in a study of blood T cells in healthy people across ages (dated by TCRdb to 2015 to 2017). The library was produced with 5' RACE. TCRdb names Illumina HiSeq 2500 as the instrument used. A second 7 to 11 cycle PCR used a sample-barcoded 5' primer and a J-beta primer mix. TCRdb trimmed public reads at Q25 via fastp, called clones via MiXCR and kept in-frame beta chains. Each CDR3 protein appears once, grouped with its most common genes and DNA. This sample lists around 1.5 million distinct CDR3 sequences; 40% to 50% were detected once. 7.9% of the sample goes to the ten largest clones. Sequenced: blood. The source of these receptors is a woman younger than 35 in good health.

The chain recombines TRBV28 with TRBJ2-7, with D perhaps given as TRBD1 or TRBD2 (6 bases each). This CDR3 comprises 15 residues. CDR1 and CDR2 from the germline V gene are MDHEN and SYDVKM. Trimming took 5 bases from V and 7 from J, leaving 21 bases between them. The CDR3 loop is CASSLRGLHYNEQYF. The CDR3 DNA sequence: TGTGCCAGCAGTCTTCGGGGGCTCCACTACAATGAGCAGTACTTC.

CDR3 residues: CASSLRDFNNEQYF. The CDR3 region has the DNA TGCGCCAGCAGCCTCCGGGACTTCAACAATGAGCAGTACTTC. The J gene is TRBJ2-5, the V gene TRBV4-1, with a possible D match to TRBD2 (6 bases). The CDR3 runs to 14 residues. Germline lookup yields CDR1 MGHRA and CDR2 YSYEKL. V lost 4 bases and J 11 bases, leaving 20 bases between the germline ends.

The rearrangement uses TRBV27 and TRBJ2-5; D possibly corresponds to TRBD2 (7 bases). Trimming cost V 2 bases and J 11 bases, with 24 bases left between them. CDR1 and CDR2 from the germline V gene are MNHEY and SMNVEV (reference sequence). The CDR3 is 16 amino acids. The CDR3 protein is CASSLDHFGGATEQYF. The CDR3 coding sequence is TGTGCCAGCAGTTTAGACCACTTTGGGGGGGCCACTGAGCAGTACTTC.

This clonotype was seen many times. The J gene is TRBJ2-1, the V gene TRBV4-2, with D tentatively TRBD1 (6 bases). CDR1 and CDR2 from the germline V gene are LGHNA and YNFKEQ. V lost 0 bases and J 6 bases, leaving 6 bases between the germline ends. There are 13 residues in the CDR3. CDR3 sequence (DNA): TGTGCCAGCAGCCAAGAAGGGGGCAATGAGCAGTTCTTC. It codes for CASSQEGGNEQFF.

V gene TRBV7-2 combines with J gene TRBJ2-1; TRBD2 agrees at 8 bases. The CDR3 sequence is 14 residues long. Germline CDR1 SGHTA, CDR2 FQGNSA. The V segment lost 5 bases and the J segment 11 bases; nucleotides outside the gene matches: 11. The CDR3: CASSGGSGERKQFF. The CDR3 region has the DNA TGTGCCAGCAGCGGGGGTAGCGGGGAACGAAAGCAGTTCTTC.

The V gene is TRBV20-1, the J gene TRBJ2-4, with TRBD1 identical over 10 bases. Germline lookup yields CDR1 DFQATT and CDR2 SNEGSKA (reference sequence). The CDR3 spans 18 residues. J lost 2 bases, V lost 5 bases, and 15 bases had no gene match. The CDR3 nucleotides read TGCAGTGCTTTTTACGCCGGGACAGGGGTTGTGACCAAAAACATTCAGTACTTC. Translating gives CSAFYAGTGVVTKNIQYF.

The chain links TRBV3-1 to TRBJ1-2; no clear D gene. V was clipped by 1 base and J by 5 bases, with 8 bases between them. From germline, CDR1 is LGHDT and CDR2 YNNKEL (reference sequence). This CDR3 is built from 13 residues. The CDR3 bases are TGTGCCAGCAGCCAAGTCGCGGAATATGGCTACACCTTC. Translating gives CASSQVAEYGYTF.

This clonotype has a count of ten or more. The rearrangement joins TRBV4-1 to TRBJ2-1, with TRBD1 identical over 9 bases. The germline V gene has CDR1 MGHRA and CDR2 YSYEKL. CDR3 size: 16 residues. After removal of 4 bases from V and 2 bases from J, the junction contained 6 bases not matched to a gene. This chain's CDR3 is CASSPLRDRAYNEQFF. CDR3 nucleotide sequence: TGCGCCAGCAGCCCTCTCCGGGACAGGGCCTACAATGAGCAGTTCTTC.

This clonotype was observed a few times. CDR3 region: CASSGTAANYGYTF. The DNA of the CDR3 is TGTGCCAGCAGCGGGACCGCAGCTAACTATGGCTACACCTTC. The chain is built from TRBV6-6 and TRBJ1-2, with D tentatively TRBD1 (5 bases). The CDR3 has 14 amino acids. Per germline, CDR1 MNHNY and CDR2 SVGAGI (reference sequence). The V end lost 6 bases, the J end lost 0 bases, and 11 bases lay between the germline ends.

V is TRBV20-1 and J is TRBJ2-5; 9 positions match TRBD2. The trim removed 5 bases at V and 10 bases at J, leaving 14 bases unmatched. The CDR3 is 14 amino acids. Germline V gives CDR1 DFQATT, CDR2 SNEGSKA (reference sequence). The CDR3: CSARSGTSPRDQYF. As DNA, the CDR3 is TGCAGTGCTCGGTCCGGGACTAGCCCCCGGGACCAGTACTTC.

This clonotype appeared a few times. CDR3 nucleotides: TGCAGCGTTGAGATAGGGGCGGGACTAGCGGGGTCCCGGAGGGAGACCCAGTACTTC. Its translation is CSVEIGAGLAGSRRETQYF. V usage is TRBV29-1 and J usage is TRBJ2-5, with 13 bases lining up with TRBD2. The CDR3 loop spans 19 amino acids. V shed 3 bases, J shed 5 bases, and the junction held 18 bases outside the gene matches. Germline-derived CDR1 and CDR2 are SQVTM and ANQGSEA.

The chain carries TRBV5-1 and TRBJ2-3, with D possibly matching TRBD2 (5 bases). Germline V gene data show CDR1 as SGHRS and CDR2 as YFSETQ. V shed 2 bases and J shed 1 base, with 17 bases lying between them. The CDR3 is 17 amino acids. The CDR3 loop is CASSFSSGLGGTDTQYF. Written as DNA, the CDR3 is TGCGCCAGCAGCTTCTCGTCCGGGCTCGGGGGCACAGATACGCAGTATTTT.

This chain uses TRBV10-3 with TRBJ2-3; 7 nucleotides agree with TRBD2. V trimming: 0 bases; J trimming: 6 bases; junction bases outside the gene matches: 9. CDR1 ENHRY and CDR2 SYGVKD come from the germline V gene. This CDR3 spans 16 amino acids. This CDR3 is CAISESTGGGMDTQYF. The DNA of the CDR3 is TGTGCCATCAGTGAGTCGACTGGGGGGGGAATGGATACGCAGTATTTT.

This clonotype was seen many times. CDR3 region: CSVADRYEQYF. CDR3 sequence (DNA): TGCAGCGTTGCTGACCGCTACGAGCAGTACTTC. The V call is TRBV29-1, the J call TRBJ2-7; D unclear. The CDR3 consists of 11 residues. Germline CDR1 is SQVTM and CDR2 is ANQGSEA. The ends were cut back, 4 bases at V and 3 bases at J, with 7 bases in the middle.

This clonotype came up a few times. The V and J genes are TRBV5-1 and TRBJ2-7, with 10 bases fitting TRBD2. The length of the CDR3 is 16 residues. CDR1 and CDR2 from the germline V gene are SGHRS and YFSETQ. The V and J ends lost 0 bases and 4 bases, in that order; junction bases with no gene match: 7. The CDR3 DNA reads TGCGCCAGCAGCTTGGATAGCGGGAGGAAGGCGTACGAGCAGTACTTC. Protein sequence: CASSLDSGRKAYEQYF.

The chain links TRBV12-3 or TRBV12-4 to TRBJ2-3; TRBD1 is a possible D gene (6 bases). V was clipped by 3 bases and J by 1 base, with 23 bases between them. This CDR3 contains 19 residues. The CDR3 DNA sequence: TGTGCCAGCAGTTTTTGGGGGCAGCTTTACTCTCGCGGCACAGATACGCAGTATTTT. Its protein product is CASSFWGQLYSRGTDTQYF.

Remarks on this clonotype: The junction and the germline gene differ at one end; a read error may be behind it. The V and J genes are TRBV10-3 and TRBJ2-7; D remains ambiguous. The CDR3 sequence is 13 residues long. CDR1 and CDR2 from the germline V gene are ENHRY and SYGVKD. The CDR3 nucleotides read TGTGCCGTCAGTGAGTTGAGCCCGAGGGAGCAGTACTTC. This sequence encodes CAVSELSPREQYF.

The chain couples TRBV12-5 to TRBJ1-4; 7 bases map to TRBD1. The length of the CDR3 is 14 residues. CDR1 LGHNT and CDR2 FRNRAP come from the germline V gene. V was pared by 5 bases and J by 3 bases, with 3 bases of the junction left unmatched. The CDR3 nucleotides are TGTGCTAGTGGTCTCGGGACAGCTAATGAAAAACTGTTTTTT. It specifies CASGLGTANEKLFF.

The CDR3 bases are TGCAGCGACACGGGCTCTTCTGGTGGCTACACCTTC. Amino acid sequence: CSDTGSSGGYTF. This chain connects TRBV29-1 to TRBJ1-2; D unresolved. The length of the CDR3 is 12 residues. The V gene lost 7 bases and the J gene lost 7 bases, with 16 bases spanning the gap. The germline CDR1 and CDR2 sequences are SQVTM and ANQGSEA.

This clonotype was seen once. V is TRBV27 and J is TRBJ1-1, with D unresolved. The length of the CDR3 is 13 residues. The germline V gene has CDR1 MNHEY and CDR2 SMNVEV (reference sequence). V dropped 6 bases and J dropped 7 bases, with 15 bases sitting between them. CDR3 nucleotide sequence: TGTGCCAGCAGCCCCGGGCCATGGGGTGAAGCTTTCTTT. It specifies CASSPGPWGEAFF.

The gene calls are TRBV4-2 and TRBJ2-6, with D possibly being TRBD1 (6 bases). The CDR3 length is 14 residues. Between the trimmed V and J ends, which lost 8 bases and 0 bases, there was a span of 8 bases. Per germline, CDR1 LGHNA and CDR2 YNFKEQ. DNA of the CDR3: TGTGCCAGCGGGGGCTACTCTGGGGCCAACGTCCTGACTTTC. Protein product: CASGGYSGANVLTF.

The chain joins TRBV2 to TRBJ2-1; TRBD2 might be the D (6 bases). This CDR3 contains 18 residues. Germline values: CDR1 SNHLY, CDR2 FYNNEI. V was clipped by 3 bases and J by 5 bases, with 23 bases between them. The CDR3 DNA sequence: TGTGCCAGCAGTGACGGGCTTAAGGGACTGCGAACGAACAATGAGCAGTTCTTC. The encoded protein is CASSDGLKGLRTNNEQFF. The whole variable domain, remainder taken from reference TRBV2 and TRBJ2-1, is EPEVTQTPSHQVTQMGQEVILRCVPISNHLYFYWYRQILGQKVEFLVSFYNNEISEKSEIFDDQFSVERPDGSNFTLKIRSTKLEDSAMYFCASSDGLKGLRTNNEQFFGPGTRLTVL.

This chain joins TRBV7-2 and TRBJ2-1, with 10 bases identical to TRBD1. CDR1 and CDR2 (germline): SGHTA, FQGNSA. This CDR3 region has 15 residues. With V trimmed by 5 bases and J by 3 bases, 4 bases remained unmatched. CDR3 region: CASSRDRGDYNEQFF. The CDR3 coding sequence is TGTGCCAGCAGCCGGGACAGGGGAGACTACAATGAGCAGTTCTTC.

The rearrangement uses TRBV27 and TRBJ2-1; maybe TRBD2 (5 bases). CDR3 size: 13 residues. Trimming cost V 5 bases and J 11 bases, with 16 bases left between them. Germline V CDR1 and CDR2: MNHEY, SMNVEV (reference sequence). The CDR3 region is CASSVPAGAKQFF. The CDR3 DNA reads TGTGCCAGCAGTGTTCCGGCGGGTGCAAAGCAGTTCTTC.

This clonotype was observed a handful of times. The chain is built from TRBV6-1 and TRBJ2-3; 9 positions match TRBD2. This CDR3 comprises 15 residues. In germline, CDR1 is MNHNS, CDR2 SASEGT. V trimming: 4 bases; J trimming: 2 bases; junction bases outside the gene matches: 4. DNA of the CDR3: TGTGCCAGCAGTGCCCTAGCGGGGCTCACAGATACGCAGTATTTT. This codes for CASSALAGLTDTQYF.

This clonotype came up a few times. V gene TRBV5-1 combines with J gene TRBJ2-3; 7 nucleotides align to TRBD1. CDR1 and CDR2 (germline): SGHRS, YFSETQ. The V and J ends lost 7 bases and 4 bases, in that order; junction bases with no gene match: 12. This CDR3 spans 15 amino acids. CDR3 region: CASGEGVQGPDTQYF. CDR3 DNA sequence: TGCGCCAGCGGCGAGGGAGTACAGGGGCCAGATACGCAGTATTTT.